The next 18 T cell receptor beta chains were all read from a single sample in a study of blood T cell repertoires in COVID-19. Assay used: immunoSEQ multiplex PCR; TCRdb lists only in-frame clones, some missing. The repertoire holds 210,000 or so clones, with approximately 84% as singletons. Sequencing input: peripheral blood. The origin of the receptors is a woman of 80 years or more with COVID-19, enrolled during active disease.

CDR3 coding DNA: TGCGCCAGCAGCTTGGACGCCGGGAGGGAGACCCAGTACTTC. Encoded protein: CASSLDAGRETQYF. The chain has TRBV5-1 and TRBJ2-5; 7 bases map to TRBD2. V shed 0 bases, J shed 5 bases, and the junction held 4 bases outside the gene matches. The CDR3 is 14 residues long. Germline V gene sequence: CDR1 SGHRS, CDR2 YFSETQ.

The rearrangement links TRBV11-2 to TRBJ1-2; 8 nucleotides align to TRBD1. V gave up 6 bases and J gave up 4 bases; unmatched junction bases: 4. The CDR3 contains 13 residues. Per germline, CDR1 SGHAT and CDR2 FQNNGV. The CDR3 sequence: CASSQGAGYGYTF. The CDR3 region has the DNA TGTGCCAGCAGTCAGGGGGCGGGCTATGGCTACACCTTC.

Regarding this clone: The sample contains more than one DNA sequence encoding this CDR3. This chain links TRBV2 with TRBJ2-5, with TRBD2 matching 10 bases. Germline CDR1 reads SNHLY; CDR2 reads FYNNEI. With V trimmed by 3 bases and J by 2 bases, 3 bases remained unmatched. The CDR3 contains 15 residues. The CDR3 sequence is CASSDVAGGQETQYF. The CDR3 DNA sequence: TGTGCCAGCAGTGATGTAGCGGGAGGACAAGAGACCCAGTACTTC.

In nucleotides, the CDR3 is TGTGCCAGCAGTTGGGGTAGCGGGAGGGACGGGGAGACCCAGTACTTC. Translation: CASSWGSGRDGETQYF. The chain recombines TRBV27 with TRBJ2-5; 11 bases align to TRBD2. Germline V CDR1 and CDR2: MNHEY, SMNVEV (reference sequence). This CDR3 has 16 amino acids. V was pared by 4 bases and J by 5 bases, with 9 bases of the junction left unmatched.

V and J are TRBV6-5 and TRBJ1-2; D not certain. Germline loops: CDR1 MNHEY, CDR2 SVGAGI. This CDR3 is 15 amino acids long. V lost 1 base and J 0 bases, leaving 9 bases between the germline ends. The CDR3 loop is CASSYLSTANYGYTF. The CDR3 nucleotides read TGTGCCAGCAGTTACTTGTCTACTGCTAACTATGGCTACACCTTC.

This chain uses TRBV11-1 with TRBJ2-6; D is perhaps TRBD1 (5 bases). Trimming shortened V by 5 bases and J by 1 base, and 12 bases separated the two germline ends. The CDR3 sequence is 16 residues long. Per germline, CDR1 SGHAT and CDR2 FQDESV (reference sequence). CDR3 bases: TGTGCCAGCAGCCGCAGGGTAGGGTCTGGGGCCAACGTCCTGACTTTC. Its translation: CASSRRVGSGANVLTF.

This chain links TRBV3-1 (or the pseudogene TRBV3-2) with TRBJ2-3; D perhaps matches TRBD2 (6 bases). Per the germline V gene, CDR1 is LGHDT and CDR2 is YNNKEL (reference sequence). The CDR3 contains 13 residues. The germline V and J ends were trimmed by 8 bases and 3 bases, with 12 bases remaining between them. The DNA for the CDR3 is TGTGCCAGCCAAATGGGGGGAACAGATACGCAGTATTTT. Protein product: CASQMGGTDTQYF.

This rearrangement joins TRBV6-6 to TRBJ2-7, with TRBD1 identical over 7 bases. V trimming: 2 bases; J trimming: 2 bases; junction bases outside the gene matches: 3. Germline CDR1 reads MNHNY; CDR2 reads SVGAGI (reference sequence). The CDR3 loop spans 14 amino acids. As DNA, the CDR3 is TGTGCCAGCAGTTACCTCCAGGGGGCCTACGAGCAGTACTTC. Translating it yields CASSYLQGAYEQYF.

The gene calls are TRBV11-3 and TRBJ2-2; 7 bases fit TRBD2. The ends lost 6 bases at V and 5 bases at J; junction bases unmatched: 6. CDR1 is SGHNT and CDR2 is YENEEA in the germline V gene. The CDR3 sequence is 14 residues long. This CDR3 reads CASRYGRGTGELFF. CDR3 DNA: TGTGCCAGCAGATATGGGAGGGGTACCGGGGAGCTGTTTTTT.

The CDR3 region has the DNA TGTGCCAGCAGCTTTGCCGGGACAGGTTTCGAGCAGTACTTC. Translation: CASSFAGTGFEQYF. V gene TRBV7-9 combines with J gene TRBJ2-7; 8 bases map to TRBD1. V dropped 3 bases and J dropped 6; count of bases not matched to a gene: 7. This CDR3 has 14 residues. Germline values: CDR1 SEHNR, CDR2 FQNEAQ (reference sequence).

This chain uses TRBV19 with TRBJ2-3; a possible D gene is TRBD1 (5 bases). Per the germline V gene, CDR1 is LNHDA and CDR2 is SQIVND (reference sequence). The ends were cut back, 6 bases at V and 4 bases at J, with 8 bases in the middle. The CDR3 extends over 12 amino acids. CDR3 in amino acids: CASRRGPDTQYF. The CDR3, as DNA: TGTGCCAGTAGAAGGGGCCCAGATACGCAGTATTTT.

The V call is TRBV6-5, the J call TRBJ1-2; possible D gene TRBD1, 5 bases. CDR1 is MNHEY, CDR2 SVGAGI, per germline. This CDR3 contains 13 residues. The V gene lost 8 bases and the J gene lost 3 bases, with 13 bases spanning the gap. This CDR3 reads CASLVWGDYGYTF. CDR3 in DNA: TGTGCCAGCCTCGTGTGGGGGGACTATGGCTACACCTTC.

The rearrangement uses TRBV7-2 and TRBJ1-1, with D unresolved. This CDR3 comprises 13 residues. Trimming shortened V by 3 bases and J by 4 bases, and 9 bases separated the two germline ends. CDR1 is SGHTA, CDR2 FQGNSA, per germline. The CDR3 protein is CASSFIASTEAFF. The CDR3 region has the DNA TGTGCCAGCAGCTTCATAGCGAGCACTGAAGCTTTCTTT.

This clone appeared a few times. The gene calls are TRBV5-4 and TRBJ2-5; 7 nucleotides agree with TRBD1. J lost 2 bases, V lost 4 bases, and 5 bases had no gene match. Germline V gene data show CDR1 as SGHNT and CDR2 as YYREEE (reference sequence). There are 14 residues in the CDR3. The CDR3 DNA is TGTGCCAGCAGCCCGGACAGGAGACAAGAGACCCAGTACTTC. It specifies CASSPDRRQETQYF.

The chain carries TRBV5-1 and TRBJ2-5; D call uncertain. Per the germline V gene, CDR1 is SGHRS and CDR2 is YFSETQ. V was shortened by 3 bases and J by 2 bases, with 11 bases between the two germline ends. The CDR3 covers 14 residues. In nucleotides, the CDR3 is TGCGCCAGCAGCTCCGGGTCCGCTCAAGAGACCCAGTACTTC. It is translated as CASSSGSAQETQYF.

V is TRBV5-8 and J is TRBJ1-1, with TRBD1 as a possible D gene (6 bases). The CDR3 length is 14 residues. Germline CDR1 reads SGHTS; CDR2 reads YDEGEE. The germline V and J ends were trimmed by 2 bases and 9 bases, with 17 bases remaining between them. In nucleotides, the CDR3 is TGTGCCAGCAGCTTTGGACAGCTCACTATCCAAGCTTTCTTT. Translation gives CASSFGQLTIQAFF. Full variable domain (rest looked up from reference TRBV5-8 and TRBJ1-1): EAGVTQSPTHLIKTRGQQATLRCSPISGHTSVYWYQQALGLGLQFLLWYDEGEERNRGNFPPRFSGRQFPNYSSELNVNALELEDSALYLCASSFGQLTIQAFFGQGTRLTVV.

This sequence joins TRBV4-1 and TRBJ2-4, with a possible D match to TRBD1 (5 bases). This CDR3 contains 15 residues. V was pared by 3 bases and J by 7 bases, with 16 bases between. Germline-derived CDR1 and CDR2 are MGHRA and YSYEKL. In DNA form, the CDR3 reads TGCGCCAGCAGCCATCCTACCCAGGGTCGGAACATTCAGTACTTC. It specifies CASSHPTQGRNIQYF.

The V and J genes are TRBV18 and TRBJ2-2; D gene uncertain. V lost 0 bases and J lost 1, with 3 bases in between. The germline gives CDR1 KGHSH, CDR2 LQKENI. This CDR3 is built from 14 residues. The CDR3 spells CASSPPLNTGELFF. The CDR3 region has the DNA TGTGCCAGCTCACCACCCTTGAACACCGGGGAGCTGTTTTTT.